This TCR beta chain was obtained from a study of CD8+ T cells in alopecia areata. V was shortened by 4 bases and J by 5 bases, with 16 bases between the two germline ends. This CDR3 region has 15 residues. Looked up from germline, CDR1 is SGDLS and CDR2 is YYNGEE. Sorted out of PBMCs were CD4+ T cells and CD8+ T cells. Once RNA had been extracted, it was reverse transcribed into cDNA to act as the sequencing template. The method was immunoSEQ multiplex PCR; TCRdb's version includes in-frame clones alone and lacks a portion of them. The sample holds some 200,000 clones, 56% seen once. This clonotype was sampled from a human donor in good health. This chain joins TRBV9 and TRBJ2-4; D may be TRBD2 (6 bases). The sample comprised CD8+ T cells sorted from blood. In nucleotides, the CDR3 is TGTGCCAGCAGCCCCTTTAGCGGTTCTCAAAACATTCAGTACTTC. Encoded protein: CASSPFSGSQNIQYF.